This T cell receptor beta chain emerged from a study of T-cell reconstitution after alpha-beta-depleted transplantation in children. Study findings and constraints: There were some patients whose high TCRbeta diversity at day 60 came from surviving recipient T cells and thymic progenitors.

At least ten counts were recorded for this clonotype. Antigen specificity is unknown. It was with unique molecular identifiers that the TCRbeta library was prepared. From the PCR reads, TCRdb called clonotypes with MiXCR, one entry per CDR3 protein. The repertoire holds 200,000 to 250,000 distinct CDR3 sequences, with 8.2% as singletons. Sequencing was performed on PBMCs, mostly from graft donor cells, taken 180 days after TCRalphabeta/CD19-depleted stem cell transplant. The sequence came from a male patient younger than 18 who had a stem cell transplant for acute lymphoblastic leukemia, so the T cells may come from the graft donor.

This chain's CDR3 is CASRVDGDTQYF. CDR3 coding DNA: TGTGCCAGCAGGGTGGACGGGGATACGCAGTATTTT. The chain employs TRBV12-3 or TRBV12-4 and TRBJ2-3, with D unclear. V dropped 6 bases and J dropped 6 bases, with 10 bases sitting between them. This CDR3 spans 12 amino acids.